The present TCR beta chain was sequenced within a study of T cells in Graves' hyperthyroidism and ophthalmopathy. At the level of the study: Sampling of peripheral blood happened at initial diagnosis, prior to any treatment.

RNA transcripts provided the source from which TCR beta CDR3 regions were amplified. HTBI primers were the set used in a first-round RT-PCR of the TCR CDR3. TCRdb fed the multiplex PCR reads into MiXCR, producing one record per CDR3 protein. The sample comprises over 300,000 distinct CDR3 sequences, roughly 15% of which are singletons, and approximately 35% rests with the top ten. This clonotype was seen at least ten times. Sequencing input: blood. The receptor comes from a woman aged 40-49 years with Graves' ophthalmopathy.

Here the CDR3 DNA reads TGTGCCAGCAGTCGTCAGGACTATAATTCACCCCTCCACTTT. Translation: CASSRQDYNSPLHF. The rearrangement uses TRBV27 and TRBJ1-6; unclear D gene. The germline gives CDR1 MNHEY, CDR2 SMNVEV (reference sequence). The CDR3 length is 14 residues. V was shortened by 5 bases and J by 3 bases, with 8 bases between the two germline ends.